This is a list of T cell receptor beta chains from one sample in a study of PD-L1 blockade in urothelial cancer. Clones were sequenced by immunoSEQ multiplex PCR, and TCRdb holds only the in-frame ones, with some missing. The profile covers 45,000 to 65,000 clones, with approximately 80% appearing a single time and 5.8% taken by the ten largest. Source: PBMCs, taken around atezolizumab (anti-PD-L1) treatment. The receptor set was obtained from a man aged 40-49 years with urothelial cancer. Both conserved end residues are part of each CDR3. The D gene is left open where the match is weak. Size is omitted from some rows. Given values are once, few, many or a class for expanded clones.

abundance | j_gene | d_gene | v_gene | CDR3aa | CDR3nt
NA | TRBJ1-1 | TRBD1 | TRBV28 | CASSPATGRLVEAFF | TGTGCCAGCAGCCCTGCGACAGGGAGATTGGTTGAAGCTTTCTTT
NA | TRBJ2-7 | NA | TRBV6-5 | CAARRGGGYEQYF | TGTGCCGCCAGGAGGGGAGGGGGCTACGAGCAGTACTTC
NA | TRBJ2-1 | TRBD2 | TRBV6-5 | CASSGAGGYEQFF | TGTGCCAGCTCGGGGGCGGGAGGCTATGAGCAGTTCTTC
NA | TRBJ1-1 | NA | TRBV5-1 | CASSLLQDLNTEAFF | TGCGCCAGCAGCCTTCTCCAGGATTTGAACACTGAAGCTTTCTTT
NA | TRBJ1-1 | NA | TRBV10-3 | CAISESWGGTEAFF | TGTGCCATCAGTGAGTCATGGGGGGGCACTGAAGCTTTCTTT
NA | TRBJ2-2 | NA | TRBV5-5 | CASTPSGVISGELFF | TGTGCCAGCACTCCGTCGGGGGTAATCTCCGGGGAGCTGTTTTTT
NA | TRBJ2-1 | NA | TRBV4-3 | CASSQANEQFF | TGCGCCAGCAGCCAAGCGAATGAGCAGTTCTTC
NA | TRBJ2-3 | TRBD1 | TRBV5-1 | CASSLKTGVVSTDTQYF | TGCGCCAGCAGCTTAAAAACAGGGGTCGTGAGCACAGATACGCAGTATTTT
NA | TRBJ1-2 | NA | TRBV14 | CASSHSGLSIEGFNYGYTF | TGTGCCAGCAGCCATTCGGGACTCTCGATCGAGGGCTTTAACTATGGCTACACCTTC
NA | TRBJ2-7 | TRBD1 | TRBV4-1 | CASSQGSGQGSWEQYF | TGCGCCAGCAGCCAGGGGTCGGGACAGGGAAGTTGGGAGCAGTACTTC
NA | TRBJ2-2 | TRBD2 | TRBV30 | CAWGSGRHTGELFF | TGTGCCTGGGGTAGCGGGAGGCACACCGGGGAGCTGTTTTTT
NA | TRBJ1-5 | NA | TRBV19 | CASSNGPNQPQHF | TGTGCCAGTAGTAATGGGCCGAATCAGCCCCAGCATTTT
NA | TRBJ2-1 | TRBD1 | TRBV7-9 | CASSLAQGLSYNEQFF | TGTGCCAGCAGCTTAGCACAGGGGTTGTCCTACAATGAGCAGTTCTTC
few | TRBJ1-1 | TRBD1 | TRBV11-2 | CASSSDRSWDQLNTEAFF | TGTGCCAGCAGCTCGGACAGGAGTTGGGACCAACTGAACACTGAAGCTTTCTTT